The 23 T cell receptor beta chains below were found in one sample sequenced in a study of regulatory T cells in long-lasting Graves disease. Indicated time point: persistent/refractory GD, antithyroid drugs over 5 years with positive TRAb. From RNA extracted from PBMCs, the TCR library was made. CDR3 regions were amplified by Arm-PCR using iRepertoire HTBI primers to build TCR beta libraries. TCRdb re-called the multiplex PCR reads with MiXCR, one entry per CDR3 protein. The data contain about 340,000 distinct CDR3 sequences, about 20% of them singletons. The input for sequencing was peripheral blood mononuclear cells (PBMCs), taken when the disease was refractory, from a patient treated with antithyroid drugs. The receptor set was obtained from a female donor with Graves disease.

Many counts were recorded for this clonotype. This chain links TRBV19 with TRBJ2-5, with TRBD2 matching over 7 bases. The CDR3 length is 13 residues. Germline assignment: CDR1 LNHDA and CDR2 SQIVND (reference sequence). V lost 6 bases to trimming and J lost 4 bases; unmatched junction nucleotides: 5. The CDR3 loop is CASRRREGETQYF. The CDR3 coding sequence is TGTGCCAGTAGGCGGAGGGAGGGAGAGACCCAGTACTTC.

Only a few counts were recorded for this clonotype. The chain recombines TRBV6-1 with TRBJ1-6; D is unclear. Germline values: CDR1 MNHNS, CDR2 SASEGT. The V gene lost 7 bases and the J gene lost 6 bases, with 10 bases spanning the gap. The CDR3 consists of 13 residues. This chain's CDR3 is CASTHGGNSPLHF. The CDR3 DNA reads TGTGCCAGCACCCACGGCGGTAATTCACCCCTCCACTTT.

Here the CDR3 reads CASSSIRTGSYYGYTF. CDR3 coding DNA: TGTGCCAGCAGTTCTATTCGGACAGGAAGTTACTATGGCTACACCTTC. The chain recombines TRBV6-5 with TRBJ1-2; 7 positions agree with TRBD1. V was pared by 4 bases and J by 3 bases, with 11 bases of the junction left unmatched. This CDR3 is 16 amino acids long. CDR1 and CDR2 (germline): MNHEY, SVGAGI.

Remarks on this clonotype: This sequence is one base from a far larger clone and is likely a read error. This chain connects TRBV28 to TRBJ1-1, with unresolved D. Germline CDR1 reads MDHEN; CDR2 reads SYDVKM. The length of the CDR3 is 13 residues. CDR3 nucleotides: TGTGCCGGCAGTGACCGTCGGTACGGAGAAGCTTTCTTT. It is translated as CAGSDRRYGEAFF.

There are many counts of this clonotype. V gene TRBV12-3 or TRBV12-4 combines with J gene TRBJ1-6, with 7 positions matching TRBD1. V was clipped by 6 bases and J by 2 bases; unmatched bases: 4. The CDR3 runs to 15 residues. CDR3 sequence (DNA): TGTGCCAGCAGCCCAGGGGGGCCCTATAATTCACCCCTCCACTTT. It codes for CASSPGGPYNSPLHF.

This clonotype was seen many times. This chain links TRBV4-1 with TRBJ2-5, with TRBD2 matching over 12 bases. The CDR3 length is 16 residues. Germline V CDR1 and CDR2: MGHRA, YSYEKL. Losses at the gene ends were 5 bases for V and 5 bases for J; bases not matched to a gene: 9. This chain's CDR3 is CASSYLTSGGGETQYF. CDR3 in DNA: TGCGCCAGCAGCTACCTGACTAGCGGGGGCGGGGAGACCCAGTACTTC.

As DNA, the CDR3 is TGTGCCAGCAGCTACCCTACGACAGACTCGAACACTGAAGCTTTCTTT. This translates into CASSYPTTDSNTEAFF. The V call is TRBV2, the J call TRBJ1-1; D is perhaps TRBD1 (5 bases). CDR3 size: 16 residues. Germline values: CDR1 SNHLY, CDR2 FYNNEI. Trimming removed 6 bases at V and 1 base at J, with 18 bases between.

The chain is built from TRBV15 and TRBJ2-3; 9 bases agree with TRBD2. From germline, CDR1 is LNHNV and CDR2 YYDKDF (reference sequence). The CDR3 covers 16 residues. Trimming cost V 1 base and J 4 bases; bases outside gene matches: 6. The CDR3 nucleotides read TGTGCCACCAGCAGAGGAAATAGCGGGAGCCCAGATACGCAGTATTTT. Translated: CATSRGNSGSPDTQYF.

This clonotype came up many times. The V call is TRBV20-1, the J call TRBJ1-2, with no clear D. CDR3 length: 13 residues. The germline gives CDR1 DFQATT, CDR2 SNEGSKA (reference sequence). V was clipped by 2 bases and J by 0 bases, with 7 bases between them. DNA for the CDR3: TGCAGTGCTAGAACAGAAACTAACTATGGCTACACCTTC. Translated, it gives CSARTETNYGYTF.

This clonotype was found many times. The chain combines TRBV29-1 with TRBJ2-7, with D possibly being TRBD2 (7 bases). CDR3 size: 13 residues. The V gene's germline CDR1 is SQVTM and CDR2 ANQGSEA. V lost 1 base to trimming and J lost 3 bases, with 10 bases between them. The CDR3 region is CSVEGGGGYEQYF. CDR3 DNA sequence: TGCAGCGTTGAAGGAGGGGGGGGCTACGAGCAGTACTTC.

V is TRBV5-1 and J is TRBJ2-5; 12 positions match TRBD2. Germline CDR1 is SGHRS and CDR2 is YFSETQ. V lost 3 bases to trimming and J lost 5 bases; unmatched junction nucleotides: 5. The CDR3 totals 15 residues. CDR3 residues: CASSWTSGEGETQYF. The CDR3 coding sequence is TGCGCCAGCAGCTGGACTAGCGGGGAGGGGGAGACCCAGTACTTC.

The CDR3 region is CASSTIQETQYF. Here the CDR3 DNA reads TGTGCCAGCAGTACGATCCAAGAGACCCAGTACTTC. This sequence joins TRBV12-3 or TRBV12-4 and TRBJ2-5; D gene ambiguous. There are 12 residues in the CDR3. V gave up 5 bases and J gave up 1 base, with 5 bases separating them.

J is TRBJ2-7 and V is TRBV29-1; D gene uncertain. In germline, CDR1 is SQVTM, CDR2 ANQGSEA. The CDR3 length is 14 residues. V shed 0 bases and J shed 0 bases, with 9 bases lying between them. The DNA for the CDR3 is TGCAGCGTTGAAGATGGCGTCAGCTCCTACGAGCAGTACTTC. Protein product: CSVEDGVSSYEQYF.

The DNA for the CDR3 is TGTGCCTGGACAAAAAGGGACAGGGGGTCGGGGAATCAGCCCCAGCATTTT. Amino acids: CAWTKRDRGSGNQPQHF. This sequence joins TRBV30 and TRBJ1-5; 11 bases line up with TRBD1. The CDR3 extends over 17 amino acids. With V trimmed by 4 bases and J by 4 bases, 12 bases remained unmatched. Germline V gene data show CDR1 as GTSNPN and CDR2 as SVGIG (reference sequence).

This clonotype was picked up many times. The V and J genes are TRBV12-3 or TRBV12-4 and TRBJ1-6; 8 bases fit TRBD1. The CDR3 extends over 18 amino acids. Trimming removed 8 bases from V and 1 base from J; junction bases left unmatched: 13. The CDR3 region is CASGPDRVLVSYNSPLHF. The CDR3 DNA is TGTGCCAGCGGGCCGGACAGGGTATTAGTATCCTATAATTCACCCCTCCACTTT.

The sample holds many counts of this clonotype. The V call is TRBV20-1, the J call TRBJ2-5; the D gene is possibly TRBD1 (7 bases). Trimming pared 6 bases from V and 5 bases from J, leaving 19 bases between. CDR3 length: 14 residues. Germline values: CDR1 DFQATT, CDR2 SNEGSKA (reference sequence). DNA of the CDR3: TGCAGTGCGAGGGGAGGAGGGGGCTCCGAGACCCAGTACTTC. As protein: CSARGGGGSETQYF.

This clonotype showed up many times. The V and J genes are TRBV12-3 or TRBV12-4 and TRBJ2-5; D is perhaps TRBD2 (7 bases). Trimming took off 1 base at V and 4 bases at J, with 10 bases between the two ends. The CDR3 is made up of 14 amino acids. CDR3: CASSLGGGGETQYF. CDR3 nucleotide sequence: TGTGCCAGCAGTTTAGGGGGGGGCGGAGAGACCCAGTACTTC.

This clonotype was found a few times. The V and J genes are TRBV7-3 and TRBJ1-4; D is ambiguous. Germline values: CDR1 SGHTA, CDR2 FQGTGA. V lost 5 bases and J 7 bases, leaving 17 bases between the germline ends. CDR3 length equals 15 residues. CDR3 residues: CASSPSVRVGEKLFF. The DNA for the CDR3 is TGTGCCAGCAGCCCCTCGGTTAGGGTTGGTGAAAAACTGTTTTTT.

This clonotype was recorded at least ten times. The chain joins TRBV28 to TRBJ1-4, with TRBD1 matching 7 bases. There are 14 residues in the CDR3. Germline CDR1 and CDR2: MDHEN and SYDVKM. V trimming: 6 bases; J trimming: 5 bases; junction bases outside the gene matches: 6. The CDR3 DNA follows: TGTGCCAGCAGCCCGTGGGGACAGAATGAAAAACTGTTTTTT. Translating it yields CASSPWGQNEKLFF.

This clonotype was seen a handful of times. The chain uses TRBV12-3 or TRBV12-4 and TRBJ1-3, with 9 bases aligning to TRBD1. V dropped 6 bases and J dropped 2; count of bases not matched to a gene: 5. The CDR3 is 15 residues long. CDR3 loop: CASRSTGGPGNTIYF. The CDR3 nucleotides are TGTGCCAGCAGAAGCACAGGGGGCCCTGGAAACACCATATATTTT.

The chain employs TRBV18 and TRBJ2-2, with unresolved D. Germline values: CDR1 KGHSH, CDR2 LQKENI. The CDR3 loop spans 16 amino acids. V was clipped by 3 bases and J by 1 base, with 12 bases between them. CDR3 residues: CASSPARLRNTGELFF. Here the CDR3 DNA reads TGTGCCAGCTCACCGGCCAGGCTAAGGAACACCGGGGAGCTGTTTTTT.

At least ten counts were recorded for this clonotype. J is TRBJ2-5 and V is TRBV12-3 or TRBV12-4; weak D call: TRBD1 (6 bases). CDR3 length: 13 residues. Trimming removed 4 bases from V and 6 bases from J, with 12 bases in between. The CDR3 DNA is TGTGCCAGCAGTTCCGACAGGTTCAAGACCCAGTACTTC. Amino acids: CASSSDRFKTQYF.

J is TRBJ1-4 and V is TRBV5-1; 8 bases align to TRBD1. The germline gives CDR1 SGHRS, CDR2 YFSETQ. After removal of 7 bases from V and 8 bases from J, the junction contained 13 bases not matched to a gene. The CDR3 extends over 15 amino acids. CDR3 DNA sequence: TGCGCCAGCTGTCCGACCGGGACAGGACGGGAAAAACTGTTTTTT. Translated: CASCPTGTGREKLFF.